This T cell receptor beta chain emerged from a study of T-cell reconstitution after alpha-beta-depleted transplantation in children. Study-level results: Several hundred graft clones that had expanded were reportedly the source of alpha-beta T cells about two months after transplant. Some patients' high day-60 TCRbeta diversity was traced to surviving recipient T cells and thymic progenitors. A year had passed since transplant, and T-cell counts and diversity by then came mostly from newly produced T cells.

In its sample, this clonotype was seen many times. Antigen specificity is unknown. Researchers prepared the TCRbeta library using unique molecular identifiers, the study reports. TCRdb reprocessed the PCR reads via MiXCR and lists one record per CDR3 protein. The table includes about a million distinct CDR3 sequences, around 30% detected once. Per germline, CDR1 DFQATT and CDR2 SNEGSKA (reference sequence). V lost 5 bases to trimming and J lost 7 bases; unmatched junction nucleotides: 8. The CDR3 has 13 residues. The clonotype originates from a boy younger than two who had a stem cell transplant for SCID, so the T cells may come from the graft donor. The chain couples TRBV20-1 to TRBJ2-5; 9 nucleotides line up with TRBD1. This specimen was PBMCs, mostly from graft donor cells, taken 360 days after TCRalphabeta/CD19-depleted stem cell transplant. The CDR3 DNA reads as TGCAGTGCTGGGACAGGGCCTAAGGGGACCCAGTACTTC. The encoded protein is CSAGTGPKGTQYF.